This record looks at one T cell receptor beta chain sequence and its context. The target of this receptor is not known. No base-level quality is on record; no much larger clone is a single base apart. The data are from a study of blood T cell repertoires in COVID-19 (dated by TCRdb to the early 2020s). Turning to the overall study: Collaborator samples came from the United States, Italy and Spain and covered acute and convalescent phases of COVID-19. Nearly every sample came with metadata listing a de-identified subject ID, COVID-19 status, age in years and sex. A freely available public database, intended as a resource for researchers studying the immune response to SARS-CoV-2, is where the repertoires were released. The samples were drawn from two sources: the first 160 participants of the ongoing ImmuneRACE study, and approximately 1,300 subjects contributed by 6 global collaborators. Where available, HLA class I and class II types were obtained from metadata supplied by the sample provider rather than from assay-based typing. The material from the prospective study consisted of cDNA or gDNA derived from T cells, B-cell-depleted T cells, or PBMCs. Deeply sampled blood TCRbeta repertoires from subjects exposed to, actively infected with, or recovered from COVID-19 were included in the dataset.

The trim is 0 bases for V and 7 bases for J, with a gap of 10 bases between the germline ends. The germline V gene (reference sequence) specifies SGHNT as CDR1 and YYREEE as CDR2. The CDR3, cysteine through phenylalanine, is 14 amino acids long. The entry retains the CDR3 DNA only, 42 bases that are in frame from base 1. General study outcomes and caveats: Clinical and demographic metadata were provided uncurated, with the amount varying by source and participant.

The immunoSEQ Assay, a bias-controlled multiplex PCR, was used to amplify TCRbeta CDR3 regions from genomic DNA. The authors' pipeline ran thus. The number of nucleated cells in each sample was estimated by amplification of reference gene primers within the assay. To quantify the absolute abundance of each unique TCRbeta CDR3 rearrangement, sequence reads were collapsed and filtered. For each sample, productive Simpson clonality was calculated as the square root of Simpson's diversity index across productive rearrangements. Entries here come from immuneACCESS through TCRdb and include only in-frame sequences with V and J called. Some clones fail to appear in such tables; in the studies checked, an unresolved V gene covers under half of the shortfall, and the cause of the remainder is unknown. That table supplies the V and J calls and clone size; D and trimming were determined from the DNA. This sample is represented by tens of thousands of clones; over 70% of them were singletons. The top ten hold approximately 12% of the sample.

The collaborating institutions used their own protocols to collect whole blood in K2EDTA tubes. For TCRbeta analysis, collaborators shipped samples as frozen whole blood, isolated PBMCs, or DNA extracted from either of those sample types. The V and J genes are TRBV5-4 and TRBJ1-4, with the D segment identity uncertain. The clonotype comes from an elderly man with acute or convalescent COVID-19. The specimen was peripheral blood. The sequenced DNA: TGTGCCAGCAGCTTGGGAGGGCTGGGTGAAAAACTGTTTTTT. Its translation reads: CASSLGGLGEKLFF.